This T cell receptor beta chain was profiled in a study of blood T cell repertoires in COVID-19. Assay used: immunoSEQ multiplex PCR; TCRdb lists only in-frame clones, some missing. The table includes under 250,000 clones, around 84% detected once. This CDR3 comprises 16 residues. The germline gives CDR1 LGHDT, CDR2 YNNKEL (reference sequence). V shed 1 base and J shed 5 bases, with 17 bases lying between them. The chain has TRBV3-1 (or the pseudogene TRBV3-2) and TRBJ2-5; TRBD2 is a possible D gene (5 bases). Sequences were obtained from peripheral blood. The clonotype originates from a man between 50 and 59 years old with COVID-19, enrolled during active disease. The CDR3 region is CASSQGGFGNGETQYF. CDR3 bases: TGTGCCAGCAGCCAAGGGGGTTTCGGGAATGGTGAGACCCAGTACTTC.